This T cell receptor (beta chain) was obtained from a study of T cell repertoires in cytomegalovirus infection. The wider study: CMV epitopes, recently identified HLA-C-restricted and well-studied HLA-B-restricted, were used. The public TCR beta signatures pointed to both CMV infection and matching HLA type. Findings and limits, study-wide: Carriage of CMV together with the relevant HLA was identifiable through cumulative public TCR beta family frequency. Ex vivo responses were dominated by HLA-C-restricted CMV-specific TCR beta clonotypes.

This clonotype was detected only a few times. Its antigen is currently unknown. TCRdb processed the reads anew with MiXCR; each CDR3 protein has one entry. The sample has 640,000 or so distinct CDR3 sequences; 30% to 35% are singletons. V lost 0 bases and J 13 bases, leaving 16 bases between the germline ends. This CDR3 spans 13 amino acids. Germline CDR1 and CDR2: SEHNR and FQNEAQ (reference sequence). This receptor was identified in a human donor in good health (CMV status not recorded). Some clones in this sample may be carry-over from other donors' samples. This rearrangement joins TRBV7-9 to TRBJ2-7, with D uncertain. The sample in question was cultured PBMCs, obtained from culture after CMV antigen stimulation. The CDR3 sequence: CASSLAGILSKYF. CDR3 bases: TGTGCCAGCAGCTTAGCGGGGATCCTGAGCAAATACTTC.